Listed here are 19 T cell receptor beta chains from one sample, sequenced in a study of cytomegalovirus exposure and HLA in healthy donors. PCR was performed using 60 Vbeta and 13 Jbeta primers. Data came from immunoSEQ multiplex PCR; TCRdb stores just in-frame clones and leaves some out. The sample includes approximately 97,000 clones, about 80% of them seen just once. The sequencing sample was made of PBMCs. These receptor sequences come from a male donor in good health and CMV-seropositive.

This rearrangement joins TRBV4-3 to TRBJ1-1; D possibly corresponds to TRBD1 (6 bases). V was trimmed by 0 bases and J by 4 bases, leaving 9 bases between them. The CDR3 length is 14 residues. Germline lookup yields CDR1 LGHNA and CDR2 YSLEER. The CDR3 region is CASSQEARGTEAFF. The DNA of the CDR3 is TGCGCCAGCAGCCAAGAGGCCAGGGGCACTGAAGCTTTCTTT.

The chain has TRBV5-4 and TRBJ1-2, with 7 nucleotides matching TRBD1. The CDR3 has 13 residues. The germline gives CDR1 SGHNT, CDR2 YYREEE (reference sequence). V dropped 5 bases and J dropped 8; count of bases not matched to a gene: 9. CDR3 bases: TGTGCCAGCAGGGATGACAGGGAGGACGGCTACACCTTC. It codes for CASRDDREDGYTF.

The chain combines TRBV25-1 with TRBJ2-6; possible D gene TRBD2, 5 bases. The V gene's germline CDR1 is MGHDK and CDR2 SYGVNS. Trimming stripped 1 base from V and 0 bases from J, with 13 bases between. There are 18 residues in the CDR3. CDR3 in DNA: TGTGCCAGCAGTGAATCCGCAGGACTCAGCTCTGGGGCCAACGTCCTGACTTTC. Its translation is CASSESAGLSSGANVLTF.

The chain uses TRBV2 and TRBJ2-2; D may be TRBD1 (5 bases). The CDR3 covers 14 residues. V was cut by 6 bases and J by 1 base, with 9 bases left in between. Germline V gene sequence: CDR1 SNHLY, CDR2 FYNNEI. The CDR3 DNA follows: TGTGCCAGCAGCGAAACAGGGAACACCGGGGAGCTGTTTTTT. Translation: CASSETGNTGELFF.

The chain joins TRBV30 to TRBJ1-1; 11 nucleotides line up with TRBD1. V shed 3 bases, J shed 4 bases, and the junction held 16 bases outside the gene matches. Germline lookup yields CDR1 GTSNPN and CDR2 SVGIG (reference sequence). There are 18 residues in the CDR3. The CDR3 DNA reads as TGTGCCTGGAGCCCCACAGTGGGACAGGGGGGAGTGGGCACTGAAGCTTTCTTT. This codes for CAWSPTVGQGGVGTEAFF.

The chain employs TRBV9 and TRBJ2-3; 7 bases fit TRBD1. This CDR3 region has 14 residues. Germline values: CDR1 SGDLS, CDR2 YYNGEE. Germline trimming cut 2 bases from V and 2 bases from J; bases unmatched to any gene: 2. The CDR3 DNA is TGTGCCAGCAGCGTCGGGACAGTCACAGATACGCAGTATTTT. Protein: CASSVGTVTDTQYF.

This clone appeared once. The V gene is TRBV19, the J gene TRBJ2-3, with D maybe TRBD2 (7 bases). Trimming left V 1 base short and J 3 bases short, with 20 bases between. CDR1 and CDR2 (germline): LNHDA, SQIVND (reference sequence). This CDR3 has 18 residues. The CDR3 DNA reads TGTGCCAGTAGTATAGGTTGGCGGGGGCGCCGGGAAACAGATACGCAGTATTTT. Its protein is CASSIGWRGRRETDTQYF. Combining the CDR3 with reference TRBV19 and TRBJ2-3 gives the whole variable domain DGGITQSPKYLFRKEGQNVTLSCEQNLNHDAMYWYRQDPGQGLRLIYYSQIVNDFQKGDIAEGYSVSREKKESFPLTVTSAQKNPTAFYLCASSIGWRGRRETDTQYFGPGTRLTVL.

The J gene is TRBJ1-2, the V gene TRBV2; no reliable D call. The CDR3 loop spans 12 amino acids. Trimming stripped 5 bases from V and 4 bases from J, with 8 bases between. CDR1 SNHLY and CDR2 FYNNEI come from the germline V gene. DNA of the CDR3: TGTGCCAGCAGTCCGCTACCCTATGGCTACACCTTC. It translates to CASSPLPYGYTF.

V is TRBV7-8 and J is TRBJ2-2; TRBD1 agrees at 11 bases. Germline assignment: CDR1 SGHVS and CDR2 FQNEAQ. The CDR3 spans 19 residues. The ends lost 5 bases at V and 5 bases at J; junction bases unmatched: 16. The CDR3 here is CASSKTFGGQGVVTGELFF. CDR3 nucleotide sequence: TGTGCCAGCAGCAAAACTTTCGGGGGACAGGGGGTTGTTACCGGGGAGCTGTTTTTT.

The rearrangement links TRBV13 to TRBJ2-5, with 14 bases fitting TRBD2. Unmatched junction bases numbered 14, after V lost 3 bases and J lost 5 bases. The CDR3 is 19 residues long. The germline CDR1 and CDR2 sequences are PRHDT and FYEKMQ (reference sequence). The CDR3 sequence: CASSFGLRTSGGHGETQYF. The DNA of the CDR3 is TGTGCCAGCAGCTTCGGGTTGAGGACTAGCGGGGGGCACGGTGAGACCCAGTACTTC.

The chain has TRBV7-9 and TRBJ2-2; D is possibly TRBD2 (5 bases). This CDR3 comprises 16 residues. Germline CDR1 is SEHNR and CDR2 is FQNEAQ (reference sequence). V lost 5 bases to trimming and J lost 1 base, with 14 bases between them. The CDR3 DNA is TGTGCCAGCAGCACCCGGGGTGGAGAGAACACCGGGGAGCTGTTTTTT. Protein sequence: CASSTRGGENTGELFF.

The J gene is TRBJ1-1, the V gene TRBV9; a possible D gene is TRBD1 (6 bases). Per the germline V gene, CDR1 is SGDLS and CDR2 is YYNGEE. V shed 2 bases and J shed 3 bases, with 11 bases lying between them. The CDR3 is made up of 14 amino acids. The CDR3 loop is CASSVTGRDTEAFF. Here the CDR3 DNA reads TGTGCCAGCAGCGTTACAGGGCGGGACACTGAAGCTTTCTTT.

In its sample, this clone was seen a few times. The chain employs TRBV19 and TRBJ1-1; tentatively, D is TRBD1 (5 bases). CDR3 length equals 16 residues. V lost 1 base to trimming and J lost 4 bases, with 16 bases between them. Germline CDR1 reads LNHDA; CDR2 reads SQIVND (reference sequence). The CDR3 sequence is CASSIGSGGKSTEAFF. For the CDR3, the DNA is TGTGCCAGTAGTATAGGGAGCGGGGGGAAGAGCACTGAAGCTTTCTTT.

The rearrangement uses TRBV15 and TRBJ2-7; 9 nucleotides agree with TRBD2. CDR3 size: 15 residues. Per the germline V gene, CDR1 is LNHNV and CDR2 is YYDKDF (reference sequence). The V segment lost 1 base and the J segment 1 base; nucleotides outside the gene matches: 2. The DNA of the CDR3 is TGTGCCACCAGCAGAGGGCTAGCGGGGTCCTACGAGCAGTACTTC. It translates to CATSRGLAGSYEQYF.

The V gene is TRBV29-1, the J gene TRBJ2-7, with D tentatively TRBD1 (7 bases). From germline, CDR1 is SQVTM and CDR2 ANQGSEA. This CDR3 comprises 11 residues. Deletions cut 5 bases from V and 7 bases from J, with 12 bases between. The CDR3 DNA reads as TGCAGCGTTAAGGGGGCGGGGGAGCAGTACTTC. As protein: CSVKGAGEQYF.

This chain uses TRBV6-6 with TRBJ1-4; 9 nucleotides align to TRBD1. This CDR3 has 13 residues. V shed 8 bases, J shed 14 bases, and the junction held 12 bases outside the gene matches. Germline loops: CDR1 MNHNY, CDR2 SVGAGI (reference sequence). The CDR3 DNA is TGTGCCAGCGGTCGGGGACAGGGAGGGGATCTGTTTTTT. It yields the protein CASGRGQGGDLFF.

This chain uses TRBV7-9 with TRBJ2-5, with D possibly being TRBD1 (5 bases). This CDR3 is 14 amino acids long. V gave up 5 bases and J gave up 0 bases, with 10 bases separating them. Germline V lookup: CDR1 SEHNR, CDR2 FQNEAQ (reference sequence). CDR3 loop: CASSPKGHQETQYF. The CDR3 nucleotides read TGTGCCAGCAGCCCAAAGGGGCACCAAGAGACCCAGTACTTC. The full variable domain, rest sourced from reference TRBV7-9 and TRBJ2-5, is DTGVSQNPRHKITKRGQNVTFRCDPISEHNRLYWYRQTLGQGPEFLTYFQNEAQLEKSRLLSDRFSAERPKGSFSTLEIQRTEQGDSAMYLCASSPKGHQETQYFGPGTRLLVL.

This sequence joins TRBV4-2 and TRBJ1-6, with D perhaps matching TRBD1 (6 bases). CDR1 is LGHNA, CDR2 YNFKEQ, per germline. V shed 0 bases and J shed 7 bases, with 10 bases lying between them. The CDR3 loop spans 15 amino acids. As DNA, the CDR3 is TGTGCCAGCAGCCAAGAGGGGACAAGGAATTCACCCCTCCACTTT. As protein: CASSQEGTRNSPLHF.

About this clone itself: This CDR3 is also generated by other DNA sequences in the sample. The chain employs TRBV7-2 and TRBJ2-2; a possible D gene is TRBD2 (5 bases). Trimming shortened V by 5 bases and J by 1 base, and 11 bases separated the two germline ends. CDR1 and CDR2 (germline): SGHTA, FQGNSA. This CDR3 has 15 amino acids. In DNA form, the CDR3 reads TGTGCCAGCAGCCCCGGAGGACTGAACACCGGGGAGCTGTTTTTT. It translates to CASSPGGLNTGELFF.